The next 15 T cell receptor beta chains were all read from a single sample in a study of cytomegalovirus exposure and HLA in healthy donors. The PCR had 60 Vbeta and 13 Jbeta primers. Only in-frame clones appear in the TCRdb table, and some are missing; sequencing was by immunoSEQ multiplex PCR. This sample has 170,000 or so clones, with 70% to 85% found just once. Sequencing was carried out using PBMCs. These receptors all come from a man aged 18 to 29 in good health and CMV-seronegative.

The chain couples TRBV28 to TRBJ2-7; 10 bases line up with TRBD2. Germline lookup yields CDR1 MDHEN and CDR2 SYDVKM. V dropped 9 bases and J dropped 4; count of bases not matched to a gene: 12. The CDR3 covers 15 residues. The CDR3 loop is CASHDLAGVPYEQYF. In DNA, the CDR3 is TGTGCCAGTCACGACCTAGCGGGAGTCCCTTACGAGCAGTACTTC.

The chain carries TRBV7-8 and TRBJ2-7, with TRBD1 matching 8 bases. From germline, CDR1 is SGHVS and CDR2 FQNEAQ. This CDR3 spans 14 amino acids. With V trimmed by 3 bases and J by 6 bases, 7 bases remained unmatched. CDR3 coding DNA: TGTGCCAGCAGCTTCCCACCTACAGGGGGCGAGCAGTACTTC. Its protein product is CASSFPPTGGEQYF. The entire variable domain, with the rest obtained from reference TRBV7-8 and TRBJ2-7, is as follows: GAGVSQSPRYKVAKRGQDVALRCDPISGHVSLFWYQQALGQGPEFLTYFQNEAQLDKSGLPSDRFFAERPEGSVSTLKIQRTQQEDSAVYLCASSFPPTGGEQYFGPGTRLTVT.

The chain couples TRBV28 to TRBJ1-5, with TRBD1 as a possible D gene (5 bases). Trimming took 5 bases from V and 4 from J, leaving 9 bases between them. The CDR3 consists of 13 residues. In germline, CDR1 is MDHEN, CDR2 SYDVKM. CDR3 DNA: TGTGCCAGCAGTGAGAACAGGAATCAGCCCCAGCATTTT. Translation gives CASSENRNQPQHF.

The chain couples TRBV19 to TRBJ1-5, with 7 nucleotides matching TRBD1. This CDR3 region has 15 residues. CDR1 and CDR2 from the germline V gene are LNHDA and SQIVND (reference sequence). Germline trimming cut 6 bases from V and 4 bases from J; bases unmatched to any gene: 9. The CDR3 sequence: CASSEPYRGNQPQHF. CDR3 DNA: TGTGCCAGTAGCGAACCTTACAGGGGTAATCAGCCCCAGCATTTT. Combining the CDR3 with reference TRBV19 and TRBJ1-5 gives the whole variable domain DGGITQSPKYLFRKEGQNVTLSCEQNLNHDAMYWYRQDPGQGLRLIYYSQIVNDFQKGDIAEGYSVSREKKESFPLTVTSAQKNPTAFYLCASSEPYRGNQPQHFGDGTRLSIL.

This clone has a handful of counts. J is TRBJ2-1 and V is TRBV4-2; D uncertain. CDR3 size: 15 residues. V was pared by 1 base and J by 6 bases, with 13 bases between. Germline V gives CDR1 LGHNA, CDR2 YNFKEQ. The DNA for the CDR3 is TGTGCCAGCAGCCAAGTATCGGCGGATAGCAATGAGCAGTTCTTC. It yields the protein CASSQVSADSNEQFF.

CDR3 sequence: CASSRQGTEAFF. The DNA for the CDR3 is TGTGCCAGCAGCCGTCAGGGAACTGAAGCTTTCTTT. V and J are TRBV11-3 and TRBJ1-1; D is perhaps TRBD1 (5 bases). CDR1 is SGHNT and CDR2 is YENEEA in the germline V gene. The CDR3 covers 12 residues. Trimming took off 5 bases at V and 5 bases at J, with 9 bases between the two ends.

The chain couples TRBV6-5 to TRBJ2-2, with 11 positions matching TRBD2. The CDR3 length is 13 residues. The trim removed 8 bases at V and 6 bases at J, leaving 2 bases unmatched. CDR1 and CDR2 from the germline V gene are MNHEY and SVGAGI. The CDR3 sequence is CASSLAGAGELFF. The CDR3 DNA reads TGTGCCAGCTCACTAGCGGGAGCCGGGGAGCTGTTTTTT.

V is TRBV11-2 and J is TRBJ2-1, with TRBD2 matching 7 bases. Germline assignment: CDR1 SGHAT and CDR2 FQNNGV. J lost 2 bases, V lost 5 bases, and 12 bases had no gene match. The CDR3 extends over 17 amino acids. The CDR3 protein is CASSPVLAGVPYNEQFF. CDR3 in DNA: TGTGCCAGCAGCCCGGTGTTGGCGGGAGTACCCTACAATGAGCAGTTCTTC.

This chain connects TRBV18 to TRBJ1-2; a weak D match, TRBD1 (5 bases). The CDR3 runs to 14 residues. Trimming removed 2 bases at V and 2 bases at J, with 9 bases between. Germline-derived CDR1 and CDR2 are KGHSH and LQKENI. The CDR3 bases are TGTGCCAGCTCACCAGTCAACAGGAACTATGGCTACACCTTC. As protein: CASSPVNRNYGYTF.

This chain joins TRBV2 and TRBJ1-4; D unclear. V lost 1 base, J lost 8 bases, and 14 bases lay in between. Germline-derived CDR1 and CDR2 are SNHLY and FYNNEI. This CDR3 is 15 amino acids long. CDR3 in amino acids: CASSEGRVVKEKLFF. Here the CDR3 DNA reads TGTGCCAGCAGTGAAGGCCGGGTCGTGAAAGAAAAACTGTTTTTT.

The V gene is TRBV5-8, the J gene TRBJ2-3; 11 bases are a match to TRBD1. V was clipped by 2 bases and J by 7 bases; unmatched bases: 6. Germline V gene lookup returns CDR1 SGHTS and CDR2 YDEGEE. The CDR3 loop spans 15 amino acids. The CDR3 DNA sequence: TGTGCCAGCAGCTTTTGGACAGGGGGCGGATATACGCAGTATTTT. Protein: CASSFWTGGGYTQYF.

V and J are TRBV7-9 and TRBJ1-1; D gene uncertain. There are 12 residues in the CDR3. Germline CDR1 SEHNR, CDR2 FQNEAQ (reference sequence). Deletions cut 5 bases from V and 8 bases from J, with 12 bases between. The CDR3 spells CASSPAPEEAFF. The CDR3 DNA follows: TGTGCCAGCAGCCCAGCCCCGGAGGAAGCTTTCTTT.

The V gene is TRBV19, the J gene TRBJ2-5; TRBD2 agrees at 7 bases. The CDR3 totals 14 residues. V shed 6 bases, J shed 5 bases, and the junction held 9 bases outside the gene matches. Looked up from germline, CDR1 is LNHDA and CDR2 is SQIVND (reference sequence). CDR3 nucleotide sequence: TGTGCCAGTAGGGATTTGACAGCGGGGGAGACCCAGTACTTC. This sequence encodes CASRDLTAGETQYF.

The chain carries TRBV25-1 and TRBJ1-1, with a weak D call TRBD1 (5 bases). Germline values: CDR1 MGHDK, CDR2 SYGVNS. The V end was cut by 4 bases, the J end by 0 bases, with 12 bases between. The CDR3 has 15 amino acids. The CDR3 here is CASSGFQGLNTEAFF. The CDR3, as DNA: TGTGCCAGCAGTGGCTTCCAGGGCCTGAACACTGAAGCTTTCTTT. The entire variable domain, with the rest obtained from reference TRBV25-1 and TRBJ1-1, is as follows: EADIYQTPRYLVIGTGKKITLECSQTMGHDKMYWYQQDPGMELHLIHYSYGVNSTEKGDLSSESTVSRIRTEHFPLTLESARPSHTSQYLCASSGFQGLNTEAFFGQGTRLTVV.

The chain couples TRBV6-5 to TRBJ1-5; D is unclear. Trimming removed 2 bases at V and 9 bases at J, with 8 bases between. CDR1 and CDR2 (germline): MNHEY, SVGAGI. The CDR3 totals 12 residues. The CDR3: CASSYPSLPQHF. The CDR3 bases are TGTGCCAGCAGTTACCCCTCACTGCCCCAGCATTTT.